This entry describes one T cell receptor beta chain. The antigen is unknown. The naive CD8 subset, CD45RO-negative cells positively selected for CCR7, excluded terminally differentiated effector memory CD45RA+ cells. All donors were Caucasian adults living in Nashville, Tennessee. The source of the sample is a study of shared clonotypes between healthy human individuals. Turning to the study itself: CD4 naive and memory got three plates each, CD8 naive two, CD8 memory one.

The V end lost 9 bases, the J end lost 3 bases, and 12 bases lay between the germline ends. Germline V CDR1 and CDR2: SGHNT, YYREEE (reference sequence). This CDR3 contains 12 residues. Findings of the study overall: Generally, estimated richness proved larger in naive subsets than it did in memory subsets.

Produced via immunoSEQ multiplex PCR; TCRdb's table is partial and in-frame only. The sample lists 1.5 million to 2.5 million clones; over 85% were seen once. The sample taken for sequencing was naive CD8+ T cells sorted from blood. The sequence was obtained from a man aged 18 to 30 in good health. The V and J genes are TRBV5-4 and TRBJ2-5; a possible D gene is TRBD2 (5 bases). The CDR3 loop is CATSGREETQYF. DNA for the CDR3: TGTGCCACCTCCGGGCGGGAAGAGACCCAGTACTTC.